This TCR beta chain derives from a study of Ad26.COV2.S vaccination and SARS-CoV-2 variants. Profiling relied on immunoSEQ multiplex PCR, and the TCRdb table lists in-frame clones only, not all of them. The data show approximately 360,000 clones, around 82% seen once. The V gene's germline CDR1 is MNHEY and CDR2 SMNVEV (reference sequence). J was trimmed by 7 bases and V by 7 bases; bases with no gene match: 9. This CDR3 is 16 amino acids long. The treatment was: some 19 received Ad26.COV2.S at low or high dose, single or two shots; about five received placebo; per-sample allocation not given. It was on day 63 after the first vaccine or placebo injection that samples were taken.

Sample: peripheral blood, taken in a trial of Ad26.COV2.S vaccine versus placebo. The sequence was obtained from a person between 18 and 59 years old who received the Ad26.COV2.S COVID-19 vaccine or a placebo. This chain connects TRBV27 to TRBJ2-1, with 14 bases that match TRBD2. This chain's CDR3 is CASKRAGTSGSNEQFF. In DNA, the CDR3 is TGTGCCAGCAAACGTGCCGGGACTAGCGGGAGTAATGAGCAGTTCTTC.